This is a list of T cell receptor beta chains from one sample in a study of cytomegalovirus exposure and HLA in healthy donors. TCRdb keeps only in-frame clones here, not all; method: immunoSEQ multiplex PCR. The table has about 160,000 clones, roughly 80% seen once; the top ten hold about 4.5%. Material: PBMCs. These receptors all stem from a man younger than 40 in good health and CMV-seronegative. Each CDR3 is given with its conserved first and last residue. D genes are given only for firm matches. Size is stated for part of the rows, as once, few or many counts, or as a class when the clone is expanded.

clone_size	d_call	v_call	j_call	cdr3_aa	cdr3_nt
-	TRBD1	TRBV14	TRBJ1-2	CASSQDGTGRLYTF	TGTGCCAGCAGCCAAGATGGGACAGGCCGTCTCTACACCTTC
-	TRBD1	TRBV27	TRBJ2-7	CASSEGQYYEQYF	TGTGCCAGCAGCGAGGGACAGTACTACGAGCAGTACTTC
-	TRBD2	TRBV9	TRBJ2-7	CASSATGTSGRAGYEQYF	TGTGCCAGCAGCGCAACCGGGACTAGCGGGAGGGCCGGGTACGAGCAGTACTTC
-	TRBD2	TRBV7-9	TRBJ2-3	CASSHGLAGVPVTDTQYF	TGTGCCAGCAGCCACGGACTAGCGGGGGTTCCCGTCACAGATACGCAGTATTTT
-	-	TRBV4-1	TRBJ1-5	CASSQVAGGGGNQPQHF	TGCGCCAGCAGCCAAGTGGCGGGAGGGGGTGGCAATCAGCCCCAGCATTTT
-	-	TRBV29-1	TRBJ1-2	CSVVGGPGGYTF	TGCAGCGTTGTCGGGGGGCCGGGGGGCTACACCTTC
-	-	TRBV18	TRBJ2-7	CASSPTGYSSYEQYF	TGTGCCAGCTCACCCACCGGGTATAGTTCCTACGAGCAGTACTTC
-	TRBD1	TRBV2	TRBJ2-2	CASSSDRGRAGELFF	TGTGCCAGCAGTTCGGACAGGGGGCGGGCCGGGGAGCTGTTTTTT
-	TRBD2	TRBV4-3	TRBJ2-1	CASSQGGGGSGFNEQFF	TGCGCCAGCAGCCAAGGCGGCGGGGGGTCCGGGTTCAATGAGCAGTTCTTC
-	TRBD2	TRBV27	TRBJ2-1	CASGSTGLALSSYNEQFF	TGTGCCAGCGGCTCTACAGGACTAGCGCTGTCTTCCTACAATGAGCAGTTCTTC
-	-	TRBV5-1	TRBJ2-5	CASSLWAARQETQYF	TGCGCCAGCAGCTTGTGGGCCGCAAGACAAGAGACCCAGTACTTC
few	TRBD2	TRBV10-1	TRBJ2-1	CASNSGTRIDEQFF	TGCGCCAGCAATTCCGGGACTAGGATCGATGAGCAGTTCTTC
-	TRBD2	TRBV29-1	TRBJ2-7	CSVAGASGGGTYEQYF	TGCAGCGTTGCGGGGGCTAGCGGGGGGGGTACCTACGAGCAGTACTTC
few	-	TRBV28	TRBJ2-3	CASSLAGATTDTQYF	TGTGCCAGCAGTTTGGCGGGGGCTACCACAGATACGCAGTATTTT
-	-	TRBV28	TRBJ1-2	CASIGGQLYGYTF	TGTGCCAGCATCGGTGGACAGCTTTATGGCTACACCTTC
-	-	TRBV7-6	TRBJ2-3	CASSLAPRTTTGFHTDTQYF	TGTGCCAGCAGCTTAGCACCGCGCACCACCACAGGTTTCCACACAGATACGCAGTATTTT
-	-	TRBV28	TRBJ2-7	CASSFNMFLEQYF	TGTGCCAGCAGTTTCAACATGTTCTTGGAGCAGTACTTC
-	-	TRBV28	TRBJ1-2	CASYQGYYTF	TGTGCCAGTTATCAGGGGTACTACACCTTC
-	-	TRBV30	TRBJ2-3	CAWSVGSITDTQYF	TGTGCCTGGAGTGTCGGGTCAATCACAGATACGCAGTATTTT
once	-	TRBV27	TRBJ1-2	CASSLSRGVYGYTF	TGTGCCAGCAGTTTGAGCAGGGGCGTCTATGGCTACACCTTC
-	-	TRBV7-2	TRBJ1-1	CASSPGAGLTEAFF	TGTGCCAGCAGCCCGGGCGCAGGGCTCACTGAAGCTTTCTTT
-	-	TRBV10-3	TRBJ1-1	CAISKETEAFF	TGTGCCATCAGTAAGGAGACTGAAGCTTTCTTT
-	TRBD1	TRBV11-3	TRBJ2-7	CASSEGQGYEQYF	TGTGCCAGCAGCGAGGGACAGGGATACGAGCAGTACTTC
-	TRBD1	TRBV6-5	TRBJ1-5	CASSGRQGNQPQHF	TGTGCCAGCTCAGGTCGACAGGGGAATCAGCCCCAGCATTTT
-	-	TRBV4-3	TRBJ1-4	CASSQDRRAEKLFF	TGCGCCAGCAGCCAAGACAGGCGGGCCGAAAAACTGTTTTTT
-	-	TRBV6-5	TRBJ1-1	CASSPGGKGTEAFF	TGTGCCAGCAGCCCGGGGGGGAAGGGCACTGAAGCTTTCTTT
once	TRBD1	TRBV9	TRBJ2-6	CASSVGTGRWVGANVLTF	TGTGCCAGCAGCGTCGGGACAGGGCGATGGGTCGGGGCCAACGTCCTGACTTTC
-	-	TRBV19	TRBJ1-1	CASSLAGEWTEAFF	TGTGCCAGTAGTTTAGCAGGGGAGTGGACTGAAGCTTTCTTT
-	TRBD1	TRBV18	TRBJ2-5	CASSPGQPQETQYF	TGTGCCAGCTCACCGGGACAGCCGCAAGAGACCCAGTACTTC
-	TRBD1	TRBV27	TRBJ2-7	CASSRPGQGIYEQYF	TGTGCCAGCAGCCGTCCGGGACAGGGGATCTACGAGCAGTACTTC
-	-	TRBV15	TRBJ1-2	CATSRDDGGGYGYTF	TGTGCCACCAGCAGAGATGACGGGGGAGGCTATGGCTACACCTTC
-	-	TRBV5-6	TRBJ1-6	CASSFPDSPLHF	TGTGCCAGCAGCTTCCCAGATTCACCCCTCCACTTT
once	TRBD1	TRBV4-2	TRBJ1-1	CASSRRQGLNTEAFF	TGTGCCAGCAGCCGCCGACAGGGATTGAACACTGAAGCTTTCTTT
-	-	TRBV7-8	TRBJ2-1	CASSPDPRGSSYNEQFF	TGTGCCAGCAGTCCCGACCCCAGGGGAAGCTCCTACAATGAGCAGTTCTTC
-	TRBD1	TRBV5-6	TRBJ1-5	CASSFSGTVNSNQSQHF	TGTGCCAGCAGCTTTTCCGGGACAGTCAATAGCAATCAGTCCCAGCATTTT
-	-	TRBV28	TRBJ1-2	CASTSGRNYGYTF	TGTGCCAGCACTTCCGGGAGGAACTATGGCTACACCTTC
-	-	TRBV13	TRBJ2-3	CASSLGRVGTDTQYF	TGTGCCAGCAGCTTAGGCAGGGTCGGCACAGATACGCAGTATTTT
-	-	TRBV5-6	TRBJ1-5	CASSLGLGGPQHF	TGTGCCAGCAGCTTGGGTCTCGGGGGGCCCCAGCATTTT
few	-	TRBV2	TRBJ1-1	CASMRDTEAFF	TGTGCCAGCATGAGGGACACTGAAGCTTTCTTT
-	TRBD1	TRBV11-3	TRBJ2-7	CASSLGPGGFYEQYF	TGTGCCAGCAGCTTAGGCCCAGGGGGCTTCTACGAGCAGTACTTC
-	TRBD1	TRBV11-1	TRBJ1-2	CASSSTNGQGGYTF	TGTGCCAGCAGCTCAACCAACGGACAGGGCGGCTACACCTTC
-	-	TRBV11-3	TRBJ2-1	CASSLAPGSYNEQFF	TGTGCCAGCAGCTTAGCCCCCGGGAGCTACAATGAGCAGTTCTTC
-	-	TRBV15	TRBJ1-5	CATSSRTIQPQHF	TGTGCCACCAGCAGCCGGACTATTCAGCCCCAGCATTTT
-	-	TRBV9	TRBJ2-3	CASSVSSTDTQYF	TGTGCCAGCAGCGTGAGTTCCACAGATACGCAGTATTTT
-	TRBD2	TRBV4-1	TRBJ2-2	CASSRLAGLEDTGELFF	TGCGCCAGCAGCCGACTAGCGGGCCTTGAAGACACCGGGGAGCTGTTTTTT
-	-	TRBV15	TRBJ2-1	CATSGPGTFNEQFF	TGTGCCACCAGCGGACCCGGGACTTTCAATGAGCAGTTCTTC
-	TRBD1	TRBV28	TRBJ1-5	CASSLAGGGNQPQHF	TGTGCCAGCAGTTTGGCAGGGGGCGGGAATCAGCCCCAGCATTTT
-	-	TRBV4-3	TRBJ2-1	CASSQDRHYEQFF	TGCGCCAGCAGCCAAGATCGTCACTATGAGCAGTTCTTC
-	TRBD1	TRBV5-4	TRBJ1-2	CASSSTGAGYTF	TGTGCCAGCAGCAGCACAGGGGCTGGCTACACCTTC
-	-	TRBV9	TRBJ2-1	CASSVVSGSPEQFF	TGTGCCAGCAGCGTAGTTTCAGGGTCGCCGGAGCAGTTCTTC
-	TRBD1	TRBV5-1	TRBJ2-7	CASSYGTASYEQYF	TGCGCCAGCAGCTACGGGACAGCCTCCTACGAGCAGTACTTC